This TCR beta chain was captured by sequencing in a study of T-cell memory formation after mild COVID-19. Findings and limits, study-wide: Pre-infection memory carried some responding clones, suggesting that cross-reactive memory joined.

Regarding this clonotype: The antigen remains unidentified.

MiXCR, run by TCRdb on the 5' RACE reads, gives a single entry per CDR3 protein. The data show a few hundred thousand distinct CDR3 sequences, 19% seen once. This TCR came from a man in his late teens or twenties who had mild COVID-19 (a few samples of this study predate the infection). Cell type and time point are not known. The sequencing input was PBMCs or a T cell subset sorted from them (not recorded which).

This chain's CDR3 is CASSLFAQGEDTQYF. The CDR3 nucleotides read TGTGCCAGCAGTTTGTTCGCACAGGGGGAAGATACGCAGTATTTT. The chain uses TRBV12-3 or TRBV12-4 and TRBJ2-3, with 8 positions matching TRBD1. This CDR3 has 15 residues. The ends lost 3 bases at V and 5 bases at J; junction bases unmatched: 7.